This T cell receptor beta chain was sequenced during a study of OX40 agonist ivuxolimab in advanced cancers. The CDR3 consists of 13 residues. Trimming removed 0 bases from V and 4 bases from J, with 7 bases in between. Germline values: CDR1 SGHRS, CDR2 YFSETQ. Here immunoSEQ multiplex PCR was the method, and the copy in TCRdb shows in-frame clones only, minus some. This sample carries around 63,000 clones, over 85% of them seen once, and the ten largest clones take more than 0.85%. This chain connects TRBV5-1 to TRBJ1-1, with unresolved D. The clonotype originates from an adult with an advanced solid tumor such as melanoma, head and neck, liver or kidney cancer. The sequencing used CD4+ or CD8+ T cells sorted from blood, collected in a trial of the OX40 agonist ivuxolimab. The CDR3 sequence is CASSLGVLTEAFF. Written as DNA, the CDR3 is TGCGCCAGCAGCTTGGGGGTACTCACTGAAGCTTTCTTT.